One TCR beta chain is described in this entry. There is no known antigen for this receptor. No much larger clone is present one base from it, and per-base qualities are unavailable. Using the deep immunoSEQ assay, multiplex PCR amplified TCR CDR3 regions from genomic DNA. For each cell subset, the extracted genomic DNA was distributed evenly across all wells of several immunoSEQ 96-well plates, and each plate served as one replicate. For sorted subsets, each replicate PCR was loaded with roughly 200 ng genomic DNA, equivalent to about 30,000 T cell genomes. Purified libraries were measured with a Qubit 3.0 fluorometer, size-checked on a Bioanalyzer 2100, and measured again with the KAPA Library Quantification kit. Every immunoSEQ 96-well plate was sequenced on a separate single-read 150-cycle Illumina NextSeq 550 flow cell. In the paper's pipeline: Because the immunoSEQ output included only junctional sequences and no quality scores, the filtering could not be the same as the filtering used for full-length reads. To assign V/J genes and CDR3, sequences were annotated against IMGT germline references using PyIR, a Python wrapper for IgBLAST v1.9. Reads with weak V/J assignments (E-value above 1e-6), missing CDR3, stop codons, out-of-frame junctions, or ambiguous translated residues were removed. V3J clonotypes were defined as sequences sharing an identical inferred V gene, J gene, and CDR3 amino acid sequence. Percentage overlap between repertoires was calculated by dividing the number of shared unique clonotypes by the size of the smaller repertoire. Richness of each repertoire was evaluated using RTK rarefaction, the Chao1 estimator, and Recon v2.1 estimates of unobserved clonotypes. OLGA was used to compute generation probabilities for all TCRbeta clonotypes that the gDNA method yielded from a handful of donors. Entries here come from immuneACCESS through TCRdb and include only in-frame sequences with V and J called. Some clones fail to appear in such tables; in the studies checked, an unresolved V gene covers under half of the shortfall, and the cause of the remainder is unknown. That table furnishes V, J and clone size, whereas the DNA furnished D and trimming. Within this sample are 2,100,000 or so clones, with nearly 97% of them counted one time only. Roughly 0.13% of the sample comes from the top ten.

Its CDR3 holds 13 amino acids, cysteine through phenylalanine. Kept here is only the CDR3 DNA, which spans 39 bases and is read in frame from base 1. V and J are trimmed by 5 bases and 4 bases, and the gene matches miss 3 bases of the junction. The germline V gene (reference sequence) supplies CDR1 MNHEY and CDR2 SMNVEV. The donors were healthy, HIV-negative adults who had no recently reported acute infections or vaccinations. Every donor was a Caucasian adult living in Nashville, Tennessee, USA. Magnetic negative selection was used to enrich CD4+ T cells, after which naive cells were positively selected on CD45RA and the negative fraction became the memory subset. Blood was obtained by leukapheresis, after which PBMCs were separated by Ficoll-Histopaque density gradient centrifugation and cryopreserved in liquid nitrogen vapor phase. Analytical flow cytometry was used to check the purity and quantity of each magnetically sorted T cell population. Genomic DNA was isolated from each sorted fraction and quantified by UV absorbance on a Nanodrop 2000c.

This specimen comes from a study of shared clonotypes between healthy human individuals (dated by TCRdb to 2020 to 2021). For the wider study: The cohort included three men and two women between 18 and 49 years of age. Each donor's leukapheresis produced roughly between roughly 0.85 and 10 billion PBMCs. To increase sequencing depth and limit assay-specific biases, TCR repertoire library preparation and sequencing were carried out by different laboratories using diverse techniques. For each donor, CD4 naive and CD4 memory were each given three plates, CD8 naive was given two plates, and CD8 memory was given one plate. Blood TCR repertoires of several healthy adults were deeply sequenced to estimate repertoire size and the extent of clonotype sharing between individuals.

Broad study findings and their caveats: When several donors were compared, the shared fraction of clonotypes was about 5.2% for naive CD4, about 4% for naive CD8, 2% to 2.5% for memory CD4, and 0.4% for memory CD8. Pairwise subsampling led to the expectation that sequencing depth would affect the degree of clonotype sharing among donors. Incomplete sequencing was indicated by rarefaction of sorted-subset datasets, despite the large sequencing depth. Sampling was limited to blood, and TCR repertoires in tissue likely differ from TCR repertoires in blood. Compared with non-shared clonotypes, clonotypes shared by all four sorted-subset donors had higher generation probabilities. Because the study included only a small number of donors, the genetic and exposure-history diversity represented was limited. Naive subsets generally had larger estimated clonotype richness than memory subsets did.

The sequence was obtained from a man between 18 and 35 years old in good health. Sequencing input: naive CD4+ T cells sorted from blood. The sample's cell subset or site, from its label and the paper: CD45RA+ positively selected. Recombination joined TRBV27 with TRBJ1-2, with 8 bases in between that match TRBD1. The DNA is TGTGCCAGCAGTACAGGGGGAGGCTATGGCTACACCTTC. This gives the protein CASSTGGGYGYTF.